These 25 T cell receptor beta chains originate from one sample sequenced in a study of blood T cell repertoires in COVID-19 (dated by TCRdb to the early 2020s). The library was prepared using the immunoSEQ multiplex PCR assay. TCRdb carries this immuneACCESS record with in-frame sequences only. Its versions omit some clonotypes, under half of them owing to an unresolved V gene in the studies checked, with the rest unexplained. For this sample there are around 250,000 clones; more than 75% appear just once. The ten largest clones add up to about 6.2% of the sample. Input material: PBMCs or T cells enriched from blood (not recorded which). The receptor source for this set is a woman aged 45 to 65 who had been exposed to COVID-19.

V and J are TRBV24-1 and TRBJ1-2; 7 bases fit TRBD1. Germline CDR1 KGHDR, CDR2 SFDVKD. V gave up 4 bases and J gave up 7 bases; unmatched junction bases: 8. The CDR3 covers 14 residues. The CDR3 is CATSDLDREGGYTF. The DNA of the CDR3 is TGTGCCACCAGTGACCTCGACAGGGAAGGTGGCTACACCTTC.

In its sample, this clone was seen a few times. The rearrangement links TRBV7-9 to TRBJ2-1, with 7 positions matching TRBD2. V shed 3 bases, J shed 8 bases, and the junction held 4 bases outside the gene matches. Germline V gives CDR1 SEHNR, CDR2 FQNEAQ (reference sequence). The CDR3 is 13 amino acids. The CDR3 reads CASSLGGSYEQFF. The CDR3 DNA reads as TGTGCCAGCAGCTTGGGGGGGAGCTATGAGCAGTTCTTC.

The J gene is TRBJ1-6, the V gene TRBV6-5; unclear D gene. The germline CDR1 and CDR2 sequences are MNHEY and SVGAGI. The CDR3 is 14 amino acids. The V end was cut by 7 bases, the J end by 13 bases, with 20 bases between. CDR3 residues: CASTYEAAKRPLHF. The CDR3, as DNA: TGTGCCAGCACCTATGAGGCAGCCAAGAGGCCCCTCCACTTT.

The V and J genes are TRBV5-1 and TRBJ2-1, with TRBD2 matching over 14 bases. V was pared by 4 bases and J by 7 bases, with 4 bases of the junction left unmatched. The CDR3 runs 15 residues. CDR1 and CDR2 (germline): SGHRS, YFSETQ. The CDR3 DNA reads as TGCGCCAGCAGCGCGACTAGCGGGGGGGCAAATGAGCAGTTCTTC. Protein sequence: CASSATSGGANEQFF.

V usage is TRBV5-1 and J usage is TRBJ1-1; D call uncertain. The CDR3 is 13 residues long. The germline V and J ends were trimmed by 2 bases and 1 base, with 6 bases remaining between them. Germline assignment: CDR1 SGHRS and CDR2 YFSETQ. In nucleotides, the CDR3 is TGCGCCAGCAGCTTCGAGGCGAACACTGAAGCTTTCTTT. It translates to CASSFEANTEAFF.

The J gene is TRBJ1-1, the V gene TRBV5-6, with D unresolved. The V and J ends lost 3 bases and 1 base respectively, with 13 bases between them. Per the germline V gene, CDR1 is SGHDT and CDR2 is YYEEEE. CDR3 size: 15 residues. CDR3 in amino acids: CASSSPLETNTEAFF. The CDR3 coding sequence is TGTGCCAGCAGCTCCCCGCTAGAGACGAACACTGAAGCTTTCTTT.

The count of this clone is one. V is TRBV15 and J is TRBJ2-2; 8 positions agree with TRBD1. V was clipped by 5 bases and J by 4 bases; unmatched bases: 6. The CDR3 is 15 amino acids. CDR1 LNHNV and CDR2 YYDKDF come from the germline V gene (reference sequence). CDR3 sequence: CATSLLQGGTGELFF. The CDR3 DNA follows: TGTGCCACCAGCCTATTACAGGGGGGCACCGGGGAGCTGTTTTTT.

The DNA of the CDR3 is TGTGCCAGCAGCTTGTCGTGGGGCCGCACAGATACGCAGTATTTT. This encodes CASSLSWGRTDTQYF. The chain is built from TRBV5-4 and TRBJ2-3; TRBD1 is a possible D gene (5 bases). The germline V and J ends were trimmed by 1 base and 1 base, with 10 bases remaining between them. There are 15 residues in the CDR3. From germline, CDR1 is SGHNT and CDR2 YYREEE (reference sequence).

This chain links TRBV28 with TRBJ1-1, with D uncertain. Germline V lookup: CDR1 MDHEN, CDR2 SYDVKM. Trimming left V 6 bases short and J 1 base short, with 9 bases between. The CDR3 totals 13 residues. This CDR3 reads CASSLPRNTEAFF. In DNA, the CDR3 is TGTGCCAGCAGCCTACCTCGGAACACTGAAGCTTTCTTT. Full variable domain (remainder filled in from reference TRBV28 and TRBJ1-1): DVKVTQSSRYLVKRTGEKVFLECVQDMDHENMFWYRQDPGLGLRLIYFSYDVKMKEKGDIPEGYSVSREKKERFSLILESASTNQTSMYLCASSLPRNTEAFFGQGTRLTVV.

CDR3 in DNA: TGTGCCAGCTCACTCCGACTAGCGGGGGGTGACTACAATGAGCAGTTCTTC. This gives the protein CASSLRLAGGDYNEQFF. The V gene is TRBV18, the J gene TRBJ2-1, with 13 bases matching TRBD2. Losses at the gene ends were 4 bases for V and 3 bases for J; bases not matched to a gene: 6. Germline CDR1 is KGHSH and CDR2 is LQKENI. This CDR3 comprises 17 residues.

This clone was seen a handful of times. The chain links TRBV27 to TRBJ2-5; 9 bases agree with TRBD1. The V gene's germline CDR1 is MNHEY and CDR2 SMNVEV (reference sequence). Germline trimming cut 6 bases from V and 5 bases from J; bases unmatched to any gene: 13. There are 16 residues in the CDR3. In DNA, the CDR3 is TGTGCCAGCAGCTTACAGGGGGCGCTTAGTGGGGAGACCCAGTACTTC. This codes for CASSLQGALSGETQYF.

This rearrangement joins TRBV5-1 to TRBJ1-1; 7 bases line up with TRBD1. The germline CDR1 and CDR2 sequences are SGHRS and YFSETQ. The CDR3 has 14 amino acids. Trimming took 4 bases from V and 1 from J; bases not matched to a gene: 4. CDR3 region: CASSPQGGNTEAFF. CDR3 nucleotides: TGCGCCAGCAGCCCGCAGGGGGGGAACACTGAAGCTTTCTTT.

The V gene is TRBV12-3 or TRBV12-4, the J gene TRBJ1-5; D may be TRBD1 (5 bases). The V and J ends lost 6 bases and 3 bases respectively, with 6 bases between them. The CDR3 extends over 12 amino acids. This chain's CDR3 is CASRTDNQPQHF. CDR3 DNA sequence: TGTGCCAGCAGGACAGACAATCAGCCCCAGCATTTT.

The V gene is TRBV11-2, the J gene TRBJ1-4, with TRBD1 matching over 9 bases. The CDR3 has 16 residues. CDR1 is SGHAT and CDR2 is FQNNGV in the germline V gene. The junction had 7 bases not matched to a gene; V was cut back by 2 bases and J by 6 bases. The CDR3 here is CASSLLRTGEHEKLFF. Written as DNA, the CDR3 is TGTGCCAGCAGCTTACTCCGGACAGGGGAGCATGAAAAACTGTTTTTT.

This chain connects TRBV7-2 to TRBJ2-5; 10 bases align to TRBD1. This CDR3 is built from 17 residues. From germline, CDR1 is SGHTA and CDR2 FQGNSA. V lost 4 bases and J lost 1; bases outside the gene matches: 9. In DNA form, the CDR3 reads TGTGCCAGCAGCTACGACAGGGGGCCGGGGGTCCAAGAGACCCAGTACTTC. This encodes CASSYDRGPGVQETQYF.

This clone was observed a handful of times. The chain has TRBV7-6 and TRBJ1-1, with 8 bases that match TRBD1. V was pared by 1 base and J by 4 bases, with 2 bases of the junction left unmatched. The CDR3 has 14 amino acids. Germline values: CDR1 SGHVS, CDR2 FNYEAQ. The CDR3 coding sequence is TGTGCCAGCAGCTTAGAAACAGGGGGCACTGAAGCTTTCTTT. This encodes CASSLETGGTEAFF.

J is TRBJ1-6 and V is TRBV5-1; D may be TRBD1 (6 bases). V lost 4 bases, J lost 5 bases, and 13 bases lay in between. CDR1 and CDR2 from the germline V gene are SGHRS and YFSETQ. The length of the CDR3 is 15 residues. The CDR3 sequence: CASSGTGSNNSPLHF. CDR3 DNA sequence: TGCGCCAGCAGCGGAACAGGGAGCAATAATTCACCCCTCCACTTT.

The V and J genes are TRBV6-1 and TRBJ1-1; D is ambiguous. The CDR3 sequence is 13 residues long. Germline V CDR1 and CDR2: MNHNS, SASEGT. Trimming left V 0 bases short and J 11 bases short, with 13 bases between. The CDR3 loop is CASSEALRGLAFF. In DNA form, the CDR3 reads TGTGCCAGCAGTGAAGCGCTTCGAGGGCTGGCTTTCTTT.

This clone occurred a few times. The chain is built from TRBV7-2 and TRBJ1-4; TRBD1 might be the D (6 bases). The CDR3 runs 15 residues. Germline assignment: CDR1 SGHTA and CDR2 FQGNSA. Trimming took off 3 bases at V and 5 bases at J, with 13 bases between the two ends. The CDR3 nucleotides are TGTGCCAGCAGCTTCTCGGACAGACCGAATGAAAAACTGTTTTTT. It encodes CASSFSDRPNEKLFF.

V and J are TRBV19 and TRBJ1-5; TRBD1 aligns across 8 bases. The CDR3 is made up of 18 amino acids. Losses at the gene ends were 3 bases for V and 0 bases for J; bases not matched to a gene: 10. The germline V gene has CDR1 LNHDA and CDR2 SQIVND (reference sequence). In DNA form, the CDR3 reads TGTGCCAGTAGTATGACGGCAGGGGGCGCAGGTAGCAATCAGCCCCAGCATTTT. It specifies CASSMTAGGAGSNQPQHF.

V gene TRBV7-3 combines with J gene TRBJ2-1; 10 bases match TRBD2. CDR3 size: 15 residues. Trimming took 5 bases from V and 7 from J; bases not matched to a gene: 8. Germline lookup yields CDR1 SGHTA and CDR2 FQGTGA. This CDR3 reads CASSQRGGRWNEQFF. The DNA of the CDR3 is TGTGCCAGCAGCCAGCGGGGGGGCCGCTGGAATGAGCAGTTCTTC.

This clone appeared once. The chain joins TRBV11-3 to TRBJ2-3; 8 bases align to TRBD1. The CDR3 contains 16 residues. The germline V gene encodes CDR1 SGHNT and CDR2 YENEEA. J was trimmed by 2 bases and V by 3 bases; bases with no gene match: 7. This CDR3 is CASSFGVQGATDTQYF. In DNA form, the CDR3 reads TGTGCCAGCAGCTTTGGCGTGCAGGGGGCCACAGATACGCAGTATTTT.

The chain employs TRBV28 and TRBJ2-2; 7 bases line up with TRBD1. Trimming took 4 bases from V and 1 from J; bases not matched to a gene: 6. Germline CDR1 MDHEN, CDR2 SYDVKM. This CDR3 is 16 amino acids long. The CDR3 DNA reads as TGTGCCAGCAGTTGGGGTACAGGGGTGAACACCGGGGAGCTGTTTTTT. It specifies CASSWGTGVNTGELFF.

The chain combines TRBV19 with TRBJ1-5; D is perhaps TRBD1 (5 bases). Germline assignment: CDR1 LNHDA and CDR2 SQIVND (reference sequence). CDR3 length: 14 residues. Trimming removed 6 bases from V and 5 bases from J, with 14 bases in between. CDR3 sequence reads: CASSSTPGDQPQHF. CDR3 DNA: TGTGCCAGTAGCTCGACCCCGGGGGATCAGCCCCAGCATTTT.

V gene TRBV18 combines with J gene TRBJ1-1, with 8 bases identical to TRBD1. The CDR3 runs to 14 residues. Per germline, CDR1 KGHSH and CDR2 LQKENI. V shed 4 bases, J shed 3 bases, and the junction held 4 bases outside the gene matches. CDR3 sequence reads: CASSLSTGDTEAFF. The CDR3 coding sequence is TGTGCCAGCTCACTCTCGACAGGGGACACTGAAGCTTTCTTT.